A single sample is the source of the 15 T cell receptor beta chains below, sequenced in a study of neurological immune-mediated disorders. TCRdb re-called the 5' RACE reads through MiXCR, storing one row per CDR3 protein. Seen here are more than 45,000 distinct CDR3 sequences, around 2.3% observed once, and the top ten hold 3%. Sequenced sample: PBMCs. Receptor source: a man in his fifties or sixties with multiple sclerosis.

This clonotype was recorded at least ten times. This chain uses TRBV20-1 with TRBJ1-1; D unclear. Trimming removed 4 bases at V and 1 base at J, with 7 bases between. Germline V gives CDR1 DFQATT, CDR2 SNEGSKA (reference sequence). The CDR3 covers 12 residues. CDR3 DNA: TGCAGTGCTATGGCAGGGAACACTGAAGCTTTCTTT. As protein: CSAMAGNTEAFF.

This clonotype was detected ten times or more. The rearrangement uses TRBV7-2 and TRBJ2-5, with 7 nucleotides matching TRBD2. Germline lookup yields CDR1 SGHTA and CDR2 FQGNSA. CDR3 length: 14 residues. Losses at the gene ends were 5 bases for V and 4 bases for J; bases not matched to a gene: 7. This chain's CDR3 is CASSPPGGRETQYF. CDR3 in DNA: TGTGCCAGCAGCCCCCCCGGCGGGAGAGAGACCCAGTACTTC. The whole variable domain, filled in from reference TRBV7-2 and TRBJ2-5, reads GAGVSQSPSNKVTEKGKDVELRCDPISGHTALYWYRQSLGQGLEFLIYFQGNSAPDKSGLPSDRFSAERTGGSVSTLTIQRTQQEDSAVYLCASSPPGGRETQYFGPGTRLLVL.

In its sample, this clonotype was seen many times. This rearrangement joins TRBV7-9 to TRBJ2-7, with 7 bases identical to TRBD1. Germline V gene data show CDR1 as SEHNR and CDR2 as FQNEAQ (reference sequence). The CDR3 length is 14 residues. V lost 5 bases and J lost 2; bases outside the gene matches: 6. The CDR3 DNA follows: TGTGCCAGCAGCCCCGGGACAGTGACCTACGAGCAGTACTTC. Its translation is CASSPGTVTYEQYF.

The table lists this clonotype with many counts. This chain uses TRBV20-1 with TRBJ1-1, with D possibly matching TRBD1 (5 bases). CDR1 DFQATT and CDR2 SNEGSKA come from the germline V gene (reference sequence). V shed 6 bases and J shed 1 base, with 15 bases lying between them. The CDR3 runs 14 residues. The CDR3 loop is CSARRAGTNTEAFF. CDR3 coding DNA: TGCAGTGCGAGGAGGGCAGGGACGAACACTGAAGCTTTCTTT.

At least ten counts were recorded for this clonotype. The gene calls are TRBV12-3 or TRBV12-4 and TRBJ2-3; 7 bases match TRBD2. CDR3 length: 16 residues. Losses at the gene ends were 3 bases for V and 2 bases for J; bases not matched to a gene: 8. In DNA form, the CDR3 reads TGTGCCAGCAGTTTGTCCGCGGGGGTGACCACAGATACGCAGTATTTT. Protein: CASSLSAGVTTDTQYF.

There are many counts of this clonotype. The chain couples TRBV5-8 to TRBJ2-5; D unresolved. Germline-derived CDR1 and CDR2 are SGHTS and YDEGEE. With 8 bases removed from V and 5 bases from J, the gap between germline ends came to 16 bases. The CDR3 is 13 amino acids. The CDR3 is CASTSGRLETQYF. CDR3 DNA sequence: TGTGCCAGTACCTCCGGCAGGCTGGAGACCCAGTACTTC.

This clonotype was found many times. The J gene is TRBJ2-1, the V gene TRBV12-3 or TRBV12-4, with 9 bases aligning to TRBD1. The CDR3 has 15 residues. The junction had 9 bases not matched to a gene; V was cut back by 5 bases and J by 7 bases. This CDR3 is CASSPGTGTDNEQFF. In DNA form, the CDR3 reads TGTGCCAGCAGTCCCGGGACAGGGACCGATAATGAGCAGTTCTTC.

This clonotype was seen ten or more times. J is TRBJ1-4 and V is TRBV4-1; 7 nucleotides line up with TRBD1. This CDR3 spans 18 amino acids. The junction had 14 bases not matched to a gene; V was cut back by 4 bases and J by 3 bases. CDR1 and CDR2 from the germline V gene are MGHRA and YSYEKL. The CDR3 protein is CASSPSQGPLLPNEKLFF. Written as DNA, the CDR3 is TGCGCCAGCAGCCCATCACAGGGGCCGCTCCTCCCTAATGAAAAACTGTTTTTT.

This clonotype was counted at least ten times. The chain carries TRBV5-6 and TRBJ2-1; no clear D gene. This CDR3 has 19 residues. Trimming stripped 5 bases from V and 2 bases from J, with 26 bases between. Germline lookup yields CDR1 SGHDT and CDR2 YYEEEE. In DNA form, the CDR3 reads TGTGCCAGCAGTCCCCTTTCAGCTAGTTTGGGATCGACCTACAATGAGCAGTTCTTC. Translating it yields CASSPLSASLGSTYNEQFF.

This clonotype was seen ten or more times. The gene calls are TRBV7-9 and TRBJ2-2; 10 bases fit TRBD2. Germline V CDR1 and CDR2: SEHNR, FQNEAQ (reference sequence). The length of the CDR3 is 17 residues. The CDR3 loop reads CALPGLAMFRDTGELFF. CDR3 DNA: TGTGCTTTACCGGGACTAGCGATGTTTAGGGACACCGGGGAGCTGTTTTTT.

This clonotype was picked up many times. This chain joins TRBV5-1 and TRBJ1-4; unclear D gene. V lost 7 bases and J lost 2, with 9 bases in between. Germline V lookup: CDR1 SGHRS, CDR2 YFSETQ. The CDR3 is made up of 13 amino acids. This CDR3 reads CASSVGTNEKLFF. CDR3 DNA sequence: TGCGCCAGCTCCGTTGGGACTAATGAAAAACTGTTTTTT.

This clonotype has a count of ten or more. The chain combines TRBV27 with TRBJ2-2; D is perhaps TRBD1 (6 bases). Germline CDR1 is MNHEY and CDR2 is SMNVEV (reference sequence). This CDR3 region has 14 residues. V was clipped by 3 bases and J by 6 bases, with 11 bases between them. The CDR3 DNA sequence: TGTGCCAGCAGTTTGTACACAGGGTCCGGGGAGCTGTTTTTT. Translated: CASSLYTGSGELFF.

Ten or more counts support this clonotype. This chain joins TRBV6-2 or TRBV6-3 and TRBJ2-5; 7 positions agree with TRBD2. The germline gives CDR1 MNHEY, CDR2 SVGEGT. The CDR3 totals 17 residues. J gave up 0 bases and V 0 bases, and 7 bases lay outside the gene matches. This CDR3 reads CASSYSIRGEYQETQYF. The CDR3 DNA follows: TGTGCCAGCAGTTACTCGATCCGGGGGGAGTACCAAGAGACCCAGTACTTC.

This clonotype was detected only a few times. The chain combines TRBV5-1 with TRBJ2-7, with a possible D match to TRBD2 (6 bases). Trimming took 3 bases from V and 1 from J, leaving 11 bases between them. Germline assignment: CDR1 SGHRS and CDR2 YFSETQ. This CDR3 comprises 14 residues. CDR3 bases: TGCGCCAGCAGCTCCCATGGGACTTCCTACGAGCAGTACTTC. Protein product: CASSSHGTSYEQYF.

At least ten counts were recorded for this clonotype. The CDR3 loop is CASSSRTGVNIQYF. CDR3 in DNA: TGTGCCAGCAGCTCAAGGACAGGGGTCAACATTCAGTACTTC. The J gene is TRBJ2-4, the V gene TRBV7-2; 9 bases are a match to TRBD1. Per germline, CDR1 SGHTA and CDR2 FQGNSA. The CDR3 has 14 amino acids. Trimming cost V 4 bases and J 7 bases; bases outside gene matches: 5. Complete variable domain (other parts from reference TRBV7-2 and TRBJ2-4): GAGVSQSPSNKVTEKGKDVELRCDPISGHTALYWYRQSLGQGLEFLIYFQGNSAPDKSGLPSDRFSAERTGGSVSTLTIQRTQQEDSAVYLCASSSRTGVNIQYFGAGTRLSVL.